These 7 T cell receptor beta chains were all obtained from the same sample, sequenced in a study of T cells in narcolepsy. Sequencing was performed with immunoSEQ multiplex PCR; in TCRdb, only in-frame clones are kept and a portion is missing. In the table there are some 35,000 clones, roughly 80% of which are singletons. Sequenced material: memory (CD45RA-) CD4+ T cells from blood. These receptors all come from a human donor in good health.

The V and J genes are TRBV5-4 and TRBJ2-5; tentative D call: TRBD2 (6 bases). Germline loops: CDR1 SGHNT, CDR2 YYREEE (reference sequence). V was trimmed by 2 bases and J by 3 bases, leaving 17 bases between them. The CDR3 consists of 16 residues. The CDR3 DNA is TGTGCCAGCAGCTTTGACGCGGCGGGGCAGGAAGAGACCCAGTACTTC. Protein sequence: CASSFDAAGQEETQYF.

The J gene is TRBJ1-2, the V gene TRBV9, with TRBD1 as a possible D gene (6 bases). The CDR3 contains 14 residues. Per germline, CDR1 SGDLS and CDR2 YYNGEE. The ends were cut back, 0 bases at V and 8 bases at J, with 14 bases in the middle. The CDR3 reads CASSVGEGVLGYTF. The CDR3 DNA sequence: TGTGCCAGCAGCGTAGGGGAGGGGGTTCTCGGCTACACCTTC. The full variable domain, with the rest looked up from reference TRBV9 and TRBJ1-2, is DSGVTQTPKHLITATGQRVTLRCSPRSGDLSVYWYQQSLDQGLQFLIQYYNGEERAKGNILERFSAQQFPDLHSELNLSSLELGDSALYFCASSVGEGVLGYTFGSGTRLTVV.

The chain couples TRBV5-1 to TRBJ2-2, with 12 bases identical to TRBD2. Per the germline V gene, CDR1 is SGHRS and CDR2 is YFSETQ. V trimming: 0 bases; J trimming: 7 bases; junction bases outside the gene matches: 4. The CDR3 has 16 residues. The CDR3 sequence: CASSLGLAGEIGELFF. The CDR3 DNA follows: TGCGCCAGCAGCTTGGGACTAGCGGGAGAGATCGGGGAGCTGTTTTTT. Using reference TRBV5-1 and TRBJ2-2 for the parts outside the CDR3, the full variable domain is KAGVTQTPRYLIKTRGQQVTLSCSPISGHRSVSWYQQTPGQGLQFLFEYFSETQRNKGNFPGRFSGRQFSNSRSEMNVSTLELGDSALYLCASSLGLAGEIGELFFGEGSRLTVL.

The sample holds a few counts of this clone. The chain uses TRBV19 and TRBJ2-7; D might be TRBD2 (6 bases). The CDR3 runs to 12 residues. V lost 6 bases, J lost 4 bases, and 10 bases lay in between. The germline V gene encodes CDR1 LNHDA and CDR2 SQIVND (reference sequence). The CDR3 reads CASSSGGYEQYF. The CDR3 region has the DNA TGTGCCAGTAGCTCCGGGGGATACGAGCAGTACTTC.

V gene TRBV7-6 combines with J gene TRBJ2-2, with TRBD1 identical over 7 bases. The V segment lost 3 bases and the J segment 3 bases; nucleotides outside the gene matches: 1. The CDR3 is made up of 14 amino acids. The germline CDR1 and CDR2 sequences are SGHVS and FNYEAQ. CDR3 residues: CASSLTGYTGELFF. In DNA, the CDR3 is TGTGCCAGCAGCTTGACAGGGTACACCGGGGAGCTGTTTTTT.

This chain connects TRBV6-6 to TRBJ2-3; 10 bases match TRBD2. The CDR3 has 16 amino acids. Germline V lookup: CDR1 MNHNY, CDR2 SVGAGI (reference sequence). V shed 1 base and J 3 bases; nucleotides not matched to a gene: 4. CDR3 sequence reads: CASSYFRAGGTDTQYF. The CDR3 DNA reads TGTGCCAGCAGTTACTTTCGAGCGGGAGGGACAGATACGCAGTATTTT.

The V and J genes are TRBV5-4 and TRBJ2-3, with 7 positions matching TRBD2. The CDR3 extends over 15 amino acids. Losses at the gene ends were 2 bases for V and 1 base for J; bases not matched to a gene: 4. Germline CDR1 reads SGHNT; CDR2 reads YYREEE (reference sequence). In DNA, the CDR3 is TGTGCCAGCAGCTTCCGCGGGAGCGGCACAGATACGCAGTATTTT. Its protein is CASSFRGSGTDTQYF.